This TCR beta chain was retrieved from a study of blood T cell repertoires in COVID-19. Under the authors' procedure: It was from reference gene primer amplification that nucleated cell counts were estimated. Clones were sequenced by immunoSEQ multiplex PCR, and TCRdb holds only the in-frame ones, with some missing. That table supplies the V and J calls and clone size; D and trimming were determined from the DNA. This repertoire shows around 300,000 clones, about 90% found once; its top ten account for about 4.7%. Everyone who took part was roughly 18 to 100 years old, and they came from fewer than 25 US areas. This sequence originates from a man aged 30 to 45 who had recovered from COVID-19. Sample: PBMCs or T cells enriched from blood (not recorded which).

CDR3 in DNA: TGTGCCAGTACCCCACGACTAGCCTCCTACAATGAGCAGTTCTTC. Its protein product is CASTPRLASYNEQFF. This sequence joins TRBV19 and TRBJ2-1; 7 nucleotides line up with TRBD2. V was pared by 7 bases and J by 0 bases, with 6 bases of the junction left unmatched. The CDR3 consists of 15 residues. Germline CDR1 LNHDA, CDR2 SQIVND (reference sequence).